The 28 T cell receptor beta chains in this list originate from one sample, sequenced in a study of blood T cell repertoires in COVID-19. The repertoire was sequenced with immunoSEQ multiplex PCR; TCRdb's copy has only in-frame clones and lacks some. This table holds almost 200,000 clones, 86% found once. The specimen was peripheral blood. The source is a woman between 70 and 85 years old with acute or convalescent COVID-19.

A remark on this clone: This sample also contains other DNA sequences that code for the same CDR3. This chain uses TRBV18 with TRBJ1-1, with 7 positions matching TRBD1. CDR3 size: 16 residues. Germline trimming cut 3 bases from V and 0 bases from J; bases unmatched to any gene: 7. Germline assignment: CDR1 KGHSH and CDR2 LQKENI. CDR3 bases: TGTGCCAGCTCACCCCGACAGGGTGGAATGAACACTGAAGCTTTCTTT. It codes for CASSPRQGGMNTEAFF.

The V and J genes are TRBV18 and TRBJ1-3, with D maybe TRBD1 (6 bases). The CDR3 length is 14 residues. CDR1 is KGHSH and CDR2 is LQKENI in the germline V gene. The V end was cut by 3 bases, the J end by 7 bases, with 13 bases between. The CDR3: CASSPGAGFNTIYF. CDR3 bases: TGTGCCAGCTCACCGGGGGCAGGTTTCAACACCATATATTTT.

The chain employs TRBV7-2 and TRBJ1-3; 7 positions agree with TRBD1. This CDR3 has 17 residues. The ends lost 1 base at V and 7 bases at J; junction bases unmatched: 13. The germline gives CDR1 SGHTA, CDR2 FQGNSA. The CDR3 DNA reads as TGTGCCAGCAGCTTAGTTGGTCAGGGGGTTGTAGTGAACACCATATATTTT. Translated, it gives CASSLVGQGVVVNTIYF.

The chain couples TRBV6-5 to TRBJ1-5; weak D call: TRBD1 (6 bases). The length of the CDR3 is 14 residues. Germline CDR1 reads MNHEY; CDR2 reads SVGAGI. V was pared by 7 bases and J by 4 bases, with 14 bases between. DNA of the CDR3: TGTGCCAGCACCGCCAGGGGAGGGAATCAGCCCCAGCATTTT. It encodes CASTARGGNQPQHF.

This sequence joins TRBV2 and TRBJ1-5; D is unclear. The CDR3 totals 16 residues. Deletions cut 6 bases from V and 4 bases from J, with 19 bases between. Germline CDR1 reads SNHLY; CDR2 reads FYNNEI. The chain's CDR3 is CASSFWTAKRNQPQHF. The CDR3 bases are TGTGCCAGCAGCTTCTGGACTGCAAAACGAAATCAGCCCCAGCATTTT.

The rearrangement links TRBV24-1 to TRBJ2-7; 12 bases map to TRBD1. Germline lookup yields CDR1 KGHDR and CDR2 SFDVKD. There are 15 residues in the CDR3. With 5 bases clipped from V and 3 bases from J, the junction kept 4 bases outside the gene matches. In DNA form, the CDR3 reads TGTGCCACCAGTGGGGGGACAGGGGGCAACTACGAGCAGTACTTC. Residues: CATSGGTGGNYEQYF.

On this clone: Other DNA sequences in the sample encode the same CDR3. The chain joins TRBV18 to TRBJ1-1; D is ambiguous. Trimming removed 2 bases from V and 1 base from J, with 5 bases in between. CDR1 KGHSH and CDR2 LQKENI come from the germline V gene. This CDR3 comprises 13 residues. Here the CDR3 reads CASSPGQNTEAFF. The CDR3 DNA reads TGTGCCAGCTCACCAGGGCAGAACACTGAAGCTTTCTTT. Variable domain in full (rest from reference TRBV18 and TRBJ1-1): NAGVMQNPRHLVRRRGQEARLRCSPMKGHSHVYWYRQLPEEGLKFMVYLQKENIIDESGMPKERFSAEFPKEGPSILRIQQVVRGDSAAYFCASSPGQNTEAFFGQGTRLTVV.

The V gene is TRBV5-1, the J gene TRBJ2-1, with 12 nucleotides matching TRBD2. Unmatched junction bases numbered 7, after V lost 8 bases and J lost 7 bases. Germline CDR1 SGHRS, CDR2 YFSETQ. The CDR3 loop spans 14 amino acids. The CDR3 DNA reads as TGCGCCAGTCGACTAGCGGGAGCGATGAATGAGCAGTTCTTC. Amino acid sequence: CASRLAGAMNEQFF.

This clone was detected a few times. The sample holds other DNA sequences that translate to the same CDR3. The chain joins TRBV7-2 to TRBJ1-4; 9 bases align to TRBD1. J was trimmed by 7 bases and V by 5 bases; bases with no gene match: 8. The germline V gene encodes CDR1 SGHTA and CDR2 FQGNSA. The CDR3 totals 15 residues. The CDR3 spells CASSRMDRGSEKLFF. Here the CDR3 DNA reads TGTGCCAGCAGCAGAATGGACAGGGGAAGTGAAAAACTGTTTTTT. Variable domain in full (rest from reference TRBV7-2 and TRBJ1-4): GAGVSQSPSNKVTEKGKDVELRCDPISGHTALYWYRQSLGQGLEFLIYFQGNSAPDKSGLPSDRFSAERTGGSVSTLTIQRTQQEDSAVYLCASSRMDRGSEKLFFGSGTQLSVL.

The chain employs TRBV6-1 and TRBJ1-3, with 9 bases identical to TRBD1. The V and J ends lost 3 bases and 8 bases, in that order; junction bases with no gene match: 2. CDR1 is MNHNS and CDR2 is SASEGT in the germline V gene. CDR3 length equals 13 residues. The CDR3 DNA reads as TGTGCCAGCAGTGAGGGACAGGGATACACCATATATTTT. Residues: CASSEGQGYTIYF.

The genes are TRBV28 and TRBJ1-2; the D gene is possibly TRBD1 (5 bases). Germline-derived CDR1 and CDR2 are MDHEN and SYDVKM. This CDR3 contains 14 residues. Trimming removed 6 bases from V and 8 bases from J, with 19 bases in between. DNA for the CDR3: TGTGCCAGCAGGCCAAGGGGACTTCCCAGCGGCTACACCTTC. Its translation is CASRPRGLPSGYTF.

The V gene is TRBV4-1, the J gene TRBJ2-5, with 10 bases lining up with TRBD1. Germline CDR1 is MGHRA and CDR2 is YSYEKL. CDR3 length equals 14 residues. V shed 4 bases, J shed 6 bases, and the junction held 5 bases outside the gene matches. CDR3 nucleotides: TGCGCCAGCAGCCTGGGACAGGGGAGGAAGACCCAGTACTTC. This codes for CASSLGQGRKTQYF.

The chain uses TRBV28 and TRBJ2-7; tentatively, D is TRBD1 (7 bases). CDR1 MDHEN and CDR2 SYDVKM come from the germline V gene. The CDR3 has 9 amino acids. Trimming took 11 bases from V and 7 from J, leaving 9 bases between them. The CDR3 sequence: CASGGEQYF. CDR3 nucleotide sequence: TGTGCCTCAGGGGGGGAGCAGTACTTC.

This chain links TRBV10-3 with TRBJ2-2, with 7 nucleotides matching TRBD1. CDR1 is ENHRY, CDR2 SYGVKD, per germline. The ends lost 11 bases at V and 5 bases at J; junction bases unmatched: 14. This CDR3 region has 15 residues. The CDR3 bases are TGTGCCGTCCGACAGGGCAGGGCGGATACCGGGGAGCTGTTTTTT. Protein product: CAVRQGRADTGELFF.

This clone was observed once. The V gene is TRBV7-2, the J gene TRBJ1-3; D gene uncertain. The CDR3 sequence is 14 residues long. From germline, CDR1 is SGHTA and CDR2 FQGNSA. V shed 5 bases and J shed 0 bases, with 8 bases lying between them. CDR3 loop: CASSRSLSGNTIYF. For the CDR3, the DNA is TGTGCCAGCAGCCGGTCCCTCTCTGGAAACACCATATATTTT.

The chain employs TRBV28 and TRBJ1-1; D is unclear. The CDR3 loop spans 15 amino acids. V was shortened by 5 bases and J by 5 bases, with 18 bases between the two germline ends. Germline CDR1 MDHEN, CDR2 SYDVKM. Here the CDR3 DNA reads TGTGCCAGCAGTCCCCTCCGTCGGGTGGCGACTGAAGCTTTCTTT. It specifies CASSPLRRVATEAFF.

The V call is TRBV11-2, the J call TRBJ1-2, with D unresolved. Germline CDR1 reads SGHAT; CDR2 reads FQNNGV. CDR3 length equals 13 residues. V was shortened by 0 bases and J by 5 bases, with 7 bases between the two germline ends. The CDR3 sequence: CASSLEGRYGYTF. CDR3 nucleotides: TGTGCCAGCAGCTTAGAGGGGAGGTATGGCTACACCTTC.

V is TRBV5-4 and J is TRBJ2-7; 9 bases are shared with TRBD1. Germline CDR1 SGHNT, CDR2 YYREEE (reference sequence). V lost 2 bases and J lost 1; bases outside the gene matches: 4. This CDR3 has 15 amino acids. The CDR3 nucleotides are TGTGCCAGCAGCTTTCCGGGACAGGGATCCTACGAGCAGTACTTC. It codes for CASSFPGQGSYEQYF.

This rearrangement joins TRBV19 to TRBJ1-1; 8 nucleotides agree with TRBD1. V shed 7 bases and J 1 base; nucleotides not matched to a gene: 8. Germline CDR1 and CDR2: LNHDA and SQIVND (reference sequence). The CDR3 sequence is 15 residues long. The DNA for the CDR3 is TGTGCCAGTACCAAGGGACAGGCGACGAACACTGAAGCTTTCTTT. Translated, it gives CASTKGQATNTEAFF.

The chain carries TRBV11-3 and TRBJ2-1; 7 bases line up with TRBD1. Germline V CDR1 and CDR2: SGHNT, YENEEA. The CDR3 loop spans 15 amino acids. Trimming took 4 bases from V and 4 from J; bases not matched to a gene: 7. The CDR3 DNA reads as TGTGCCAGCAGCTCCGGTGGACAGGTTTACAATGAGCAGTTCTTC. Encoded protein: CASSSGGQVYNEQFF.

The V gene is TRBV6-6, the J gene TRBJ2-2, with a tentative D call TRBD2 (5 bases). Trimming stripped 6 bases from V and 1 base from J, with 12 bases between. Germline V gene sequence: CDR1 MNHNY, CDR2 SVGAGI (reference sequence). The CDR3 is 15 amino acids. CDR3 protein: CASSVRARNTGELFF. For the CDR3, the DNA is TGTGCCAGCAGCGTGCGGGCCAGGAACACCGGGGAGCTGTTTTTT.

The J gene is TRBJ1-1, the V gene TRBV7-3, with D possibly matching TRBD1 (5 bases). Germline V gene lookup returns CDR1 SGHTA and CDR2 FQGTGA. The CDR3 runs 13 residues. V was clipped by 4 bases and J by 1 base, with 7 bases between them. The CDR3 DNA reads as TGTGCCAGCAGCTCACAGGAGAACACTGAAGCTTTCTTT. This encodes CASSSQENTEAFF.

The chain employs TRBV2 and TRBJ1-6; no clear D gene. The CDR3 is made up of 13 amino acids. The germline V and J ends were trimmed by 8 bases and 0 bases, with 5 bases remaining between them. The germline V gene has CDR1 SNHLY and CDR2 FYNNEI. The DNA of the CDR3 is TGTGCCAGCGGGAGCTCCTATAATTCACCCCTCCACTTT. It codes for CASGSSYNSPLHF.

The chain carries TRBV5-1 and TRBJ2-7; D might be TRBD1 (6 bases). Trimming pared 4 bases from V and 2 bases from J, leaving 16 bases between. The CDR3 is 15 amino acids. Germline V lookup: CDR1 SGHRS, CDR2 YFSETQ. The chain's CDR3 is CASSDARGPTYEQYF. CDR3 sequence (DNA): TGCGCCAGCAGCGACGCCAGGGGCCCGACCTACGAGCAGTACTTC.

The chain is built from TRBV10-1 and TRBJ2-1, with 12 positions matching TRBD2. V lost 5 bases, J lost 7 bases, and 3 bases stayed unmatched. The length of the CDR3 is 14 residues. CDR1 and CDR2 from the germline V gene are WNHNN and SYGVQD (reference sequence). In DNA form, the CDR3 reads TGCGCCAGCAGTTCCGGGACTAGCGGGAATGAGCAGTTCTTC. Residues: CASSSGTSGNEQFF.

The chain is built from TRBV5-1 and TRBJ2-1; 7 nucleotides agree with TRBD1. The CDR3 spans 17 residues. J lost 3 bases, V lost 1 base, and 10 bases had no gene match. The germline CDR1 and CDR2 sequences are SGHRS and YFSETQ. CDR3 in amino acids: CASSLIPVTGDYNEQFF. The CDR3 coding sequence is TGCGCCAGCAGCTTGATCCCCGTTACAGGGGACTACAATGAGCAGTTCTTC. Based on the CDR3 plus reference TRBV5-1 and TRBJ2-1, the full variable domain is KAGVTQTPRYLIKTRGQQVTLSCSPISGHRSVSWYQQTPGQGLQFLFEYFSETQRNKGNFPGRFSGRQFSNSRSEMNVSTLELGDSALYLCASSLIPVTGDYNEQFFGPGTRLTVL.

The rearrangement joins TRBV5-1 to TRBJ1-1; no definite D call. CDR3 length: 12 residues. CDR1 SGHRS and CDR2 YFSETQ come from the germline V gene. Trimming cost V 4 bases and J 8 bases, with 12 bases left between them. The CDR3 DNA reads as TGCGCCAGCAGCAGGCCGGGAGGAGAAGCTTTCTTT. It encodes CASSRPGGEAFF.

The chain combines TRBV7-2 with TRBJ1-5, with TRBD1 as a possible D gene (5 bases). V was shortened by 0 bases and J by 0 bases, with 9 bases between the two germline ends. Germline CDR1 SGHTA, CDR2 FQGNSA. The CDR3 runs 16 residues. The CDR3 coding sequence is TGTGCCAGCAGCTTAGCGGGGGGGTATAGCAATCAGCCCCAGCATTTT. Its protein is CASSLAGGYSNQPQHF.